This TCR beta chain was identified during a study of blood T cell repertoires in COVID-19. With V trimmed by 2 bases and J by 4 bases, 5 bases remained unmatched. The germline gives CDR1 MNHEY, CDR2 SVGAGI. This CDR3 has 15 residues. Some clones are missing from TCRdb's copy, which holds only in-frame ones; the method was immunoSEQ multiplex PCR. The repertoire has about 270,000 clones, 75% to 95% of them found once; the top ten carry approximately 3%. The rearrangement links TRBV6-5 to TRBJ2-7; 10 nucleotides line up with TRBD1. The sample was PBMCs or T cells enriched from blood (not recorded which). This TCR was recovered from a man aged 40-50 years who had been exposed to COVID-19. CDR3 region: CASSYPTGGMYEQYF. CDR3 bases: TGTGCCAGCAGTTACCCGACAGGGGGCATGTACGAGCAGTACTTC.